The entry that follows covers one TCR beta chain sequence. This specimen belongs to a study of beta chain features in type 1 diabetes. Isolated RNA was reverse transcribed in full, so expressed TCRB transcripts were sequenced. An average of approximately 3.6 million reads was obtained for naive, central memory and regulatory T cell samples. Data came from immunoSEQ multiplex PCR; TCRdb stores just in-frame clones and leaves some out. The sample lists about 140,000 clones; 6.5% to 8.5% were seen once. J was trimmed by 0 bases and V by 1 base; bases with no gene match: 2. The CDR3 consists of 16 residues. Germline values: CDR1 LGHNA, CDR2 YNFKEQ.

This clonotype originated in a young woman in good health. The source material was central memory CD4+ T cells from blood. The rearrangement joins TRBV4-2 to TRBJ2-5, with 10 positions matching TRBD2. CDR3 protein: CASSQGTSGHQETQYF. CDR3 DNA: TGTGCCAGCAGCCAAGGGACTAGCGGACACCAAGAGACCCAGTACTTC.